This T cell receptor (beta chain) is from a study of vaccination and CD4 T cells after COVID-19. The germline V gene has CDR1 SGHDT and CDR2 YYEEEE. The germline V and J ends were trimmed by 0 bases and 4 bases, with 4 bases remaining between them. This CDR3 has 12 amino acids. TCRdb recomputed calls from the PCR reads with MiXCR, one row per CDR3 protein. The sample includes 21,000 or so distinct CDR3 sequences, about 60% seen only once; the top ten take about 1.1%. The sample here was CD4+ T cells from blood, taken before SARS-CoV-2 vaccination. The V gene is TRBV5-6, the J gene TRBJ1-2, with D uncertain. This TCR was recovered from a human donor who had recovered from COVID-19. This CDR3 reads CASSLDSYGYTF. DNA for the CDR3: TGTGCCAGCAGCTTGGACAGCTATGGCTACACCTTC.